This paragraph covers one T cell receptor beta chain sequence. The sample is drawn from a study of T cell changes during pregnancy in multiple sclerosis. Method: immunoSEQ multiplex PCR; TCRdb's copy keeps in-frame clones and lacks some. The table shows about 99,000 clones, with around 94% occurring only once. This CDR3 has 15 amino acids. Germline-derived CDR1 and CDR2 are SGHDN and FVKESK. The V end was cut by 8 bases, the J end by 2 bases, with 19 bases between. The receptor's source is a female donor with multiple sclerosis, enrolled in a pregnancy study. The material was peripheral blood, obtained after pregnancy. The chain is built from TRBV14 and TRBJ2-7, with D possibly matching TRBD2 (5 bases). The CDR3 DNA is TGTGCCAGCTCCTACTCCGGGAATAAACCCTACGAGCAGTACTTC. As protein: CASSYSGNKPYEQYF.